This T cell receptor beta chain is drawn from a study of blood T cell repertoires in COVID-19. About the research overall: Sources were T cells, B-cell-depleted T cells, or PBMCs; the material itself was cDNA or gDNA.

CDR1 and CDR2 from the germline V gene are KGHSH and LQKENI. The V gene lost 6 bases and the J gene lost 6 bases, with 14 bases spanning the gap. The CDR3 totals 13 residues. The protocol was immunoSEQ multiplex PCR, while the TCRdb copy is restricted to in-frame clones and leaves out a portion. The sample contains more than 45,000 clones, over 80% of which appear only once. The chain uses TRBV18 and TRBJ1-2; a weak D match, TRBD1 (6 bases). Sequencing input: peripheral blood. This receptor was identified in a man older than 75 in a cohort sampled during active COVID-19. The CDR3 DNA is TGTGCCAGCTCCCCGTCGGGGGGCGATGGCTACACCTTC. Its translation is CASSPSGGDGYTF.